This T cell receptor (beta chain) is drawn from a study of T cell repertoires in cytomegalovirus infection. In the study overall: It can be stated that public TCR beta signatures indicated CMV infection as well as a matching HLA type.

Germline-derived CDR1 and CDR2 are LNHDA and SQIVND (reference sequence). V lost 7 bases and J 3 bases, leaving 15 bases between the germline ends. This CDR3 comprises 14 residues. TCRdb called the reads again in MiXCR, with one record for every CDR3 protein. The sample has about 140,000 distinct CDR3 sequences; about 6.5% are singletons. This clonotype was picked up many times. The TCR was taken from a human donor in good health (CMV status not recorded). Some clones in this sample may be carry-over from other donors' samples. This rearrangement joins TRBV19 to TRBJ1-2, with TRBD1 as a possible D gene (6 bases). The specimen sequenced was PBMCs. DNA for the CDR3: TGTGCCAGTACCTCACAGGGCAAGGACTATGGCTACACCTTC. It translates to CASTSQGKDYGYTF.